Sequencing of this T cell receptor (beta chain) was carried out in a study of blood T cell repertoires in COVID-19. CDR3 length: 17 residues. Germline V gene lookup returns CDR1 LNHDA and CDR2 SQIVND (reference sequence). J lost 0 bases, V lost 1 base, and 5 bases had no gene match. In the original workflow: Reference gene primer amplification yielded estimated nucleated cell counts. Sequencing was performed with immunoSEQ multiplex PCR; in TCRdb, only in-frame clones are kept and a portion is missing. V, J and clone size were drawn from that table, and D and trimming were deduced from the DNA. The profile shows more than 200,000 clones, roughly 90% of them singletons.

The chain carries TRBV19 and TRBJ2-1; 8 bases align to TRBD2. The sequenced material came from peripheral blood. The TCR originated in a human donor in a cohort sampled during active COVID-19. The CDR3 sequence: CASSIVFSGTSYNEQFF. The CDR3 DNA reads TGTGCCAGTAGTATAGTCTTTAGCGGGACCTCCTACAATGAGCAGTTCTTC.